The 20 T cell receptor beta chains below come from one sample, sequenced in a study of chemoradiotherapy in HPV16-positive cancers. Generated by immunoSEQ multiplex PCR, the TCRdb table keeps only in-frame clones and is missing some. The sample carries roughly 3,900 clones, around four fifths recorded once. The source material was tumor tissue, sampled from a patient who underwent chemoradiotherapy. These receptors were taken from a human donor with HPV-associated anogenital cancer.

V gene TRBV10-3 combines with J gene TRBJ2-3; TRBD1 aligns across 7 bases. This CDR3 has 14 amino acids. Germline CDR1 is ENHRY and CDR2 is SYGVKD. V was pared by 8 bases and J by 4 bases, with 9 bases of the junction left unmatched. In DNA, the CDR3 is TGTGCCATCTTGGACAGGACCCACGCAGATACGCAGTATTTT. Translation: CAILDRTHADTQYF.

This chain uses TRBV5-4 with TRBJ1-6; TRBD1 might be the D (5 bases). The CDR3 is 15 amino acids. CDR1 and CDR2 (germline): SGHNT, YYREEE (reference sequence). V was shortened by 2 bases and J by 7 bases, with 13 bases between the two germline ends. The CDR3 is CASSFRGSSNSPLHF. Here the CDR3 DNA reads TGTGCCAGCAGCTTTAGGGGCTCCTCCAATTCACCCCTCCACTTT.

The chain recombines TRBV5-1 with TRBJ1-1; 10 positions agree with TRBD1. Germline loops: CDR1 SGHRS, CDR2 YFSETQ. The CDR3 covers 15 residues. V was pared by 8 bases and J by 1 base, with 8 bases of the junction left unmatched. CDR3 loop: CASQPGDRGNTEAFF. DNA of the CDR3: TGCGCCAGTCAGCCGGGGGACAGGGGGAACACTGAAGCTTTCTTT.

CDR3 amino acids: CSARVGDTQYF. The CDR3 DNA sequence: TGCAGTGCCCGGGTGGGCGATACGCAGTATTTT. The V and J genes are TRBV20-1 and TRBJ2-3, with D uncertain. The germline V gene has CDR1 DFQATT and CDR2 SNEGSKA (reference sequence). The CDR3 consists of 11 residues. V lost 6 bases, J lost 6 bases, and 10 bases lay in between.

The chain joins TRBV19 to TRBJ2-7; the D gene is possibly TRBD1 (6 bases). The CDR3 runs 13 residues. Germline CDR1 reads LNHDA; CDR2 reads SQIVND (reference sequence). The V end lost 5 bases, the J end lost 2 bases, and 10 bases lay between the germline ends. CDR3 region: CASSGQPTYEQYF. Here the CDR3 DNA reads TGTGCCAGTAGTGGACAGCCAACCTACGAGCAGTACTTC.

The chain uses TRBV6-1 and TRBJ2-1; TRBD2 aligns across 9 bases. Per germline, CDR1 MNHNS and CDR2 SASEGT. The CDR3 totals 15 residues. The V and J ends lost 8 bases and 4 bases, in that order; junction bases with no gene match: 9. The CDR3 DNA reads TGTGCCAGCGGGGGGGAACTAGCGGGTTACAATGAGCAGTTCTTC. Translation gives CASGGELAGYNEQFF.

The chain is built from TRBV5-1 and TRBJ1-2, with 7 bases aligning to TRBD1. With V trimmed by 4 bases and J by 4 bases, 10 bases remained unmatched. The length of the CDR3 is 15 residues. Per germline, CDR1 SGHRS and CDR2 YFSETQ. Here the CDR3 DNA reads TGCGCCAGCAGCAGTAACAGGGGATTTGTCTATGGCTACACCTTC. It encodes CASSSNRGFVYGYTF.

The chain couples TRBV13 to TRBJ2-7; 9 bases fit TRBD1. This CDR3 has 16 amino acids. V gave up 5 bases and J gave up 0 bases; unmatched junction bases: 8. CDR1 is PRHDT, CDR2 FYEKMQ, per germline (reference sequence). Written as DNA, the CDR3 is TGTGCCAGCAGCCTGACAGGGGGGTTAGTCTCCTACGAGCAGTACTTC. Its protein product is CASSLTGGLVSYEQYF.

The V and J genes are TRBV28 and TRBJ1-6; D is unresolved. The CDR3 has 15 amino acids. Germline assignment: CDR1 MDHEN and CDR2 SYDVKM. The V and J ends lost 3 bases and 2 bases respectively, with 8 bases between them. CDR3 DNA: TGTGCCAGCAGTTTTCGGGGAACCTATAATTCACCCCTCCACTTT. Protein sequence: CASSFRGTYNSPLHF.

The chain joins TRBV7-9 to TRBJ2-5, with 11 bases lining up with TRBD1. In germline, CDR1 is SEHNR, CDR2 FQNEAQ (reference sequence). The CDR3 extends over 16 amino acids. Germline trimming cut 5 bases from V and 4 bases from J; bases unmatched to any gene: 9. The CDR3 loop is CASSTPGQGVGETQYF. In DNA, the CDR3 is TGTGCCAGCAGCACCCCGGGACAGGGGGTGGGAGAGACCCAGTACTTC.

This chain uses TRBV2 with TRBJ1-3, with TRBD1 as a possible D gene (6 bases). Germline values: CDR1 SNHLY, CDR2 FYNNEI. With 6 bases removed from V and 3 bases from J, the gap between germline ends came to 6 bases. The CDR3 runs 12 residues. CDR3 sequence reads: CASRDSGNTIYF. In DNA form, the CDR3 reads TGTGCCAGCAGGGACAGTGGAAACACCATATATTTT.

The chain joins TRBV18 to TRBJ2-1, with TRBD1 identical over 7 bases. CDR1 is KGHSH, CDR2 LQKENI, per germline. This CDR3 has 14 residues. With V trimmed by 6 bases and J by 2 bases, 4 bases remained unmatched. CDR3 sequence: CASSLGTAYNEQFF. The DNA of the CDR3 is TGTGCCAGCTCCCTGGGGACAGCCTACAATGAGCAGTTCTTC.

The chain has TRBV29-1 and TRBJ1-5; TRBD1 agrees at 7 bases. V trimming: 3 bases; J trimming: 7 bases; junction bases outside the gene matches: 6. CDR3 length: 13 residues. The germline CDR1 and CDR2 sequences are SQVTM and ANQGSEA. The CDR3 coding sequence is TGCAGCGTTGAGATCCAGGGGGGGCAGCCCCAGCATTTT. Translated, it gives CSVEIQGGQPQHF. The whole variable domain, filled in from reference TRBV29-1 and TRBJ1-5, reads SAVISQKPSRDICQRGTSLTIQCQVDSQVTMMFWYRQQPGQSLTLIATANQGSEATYESGFVIDKFPISRPNLTFSTLTVSNMSPEDSSIYLCSVEIQGGQPQHFGDGTRLSIL.

The chain carries TRBV9 and TRBJ1-6; D might be TRBD1 (5 bases). CDR1 is SGDLS and CDR2 is YYNGEE in the germline V gene. This CDR3 is 16 amino acids long. Trimming took 0 bases from V and 5 from J, leaving 12 bases between them. This chain's CDR3 is CASSVGPRQHNSPLHF. Written as DNA, the CDR3 is TGTGCCAGCAGCGTAGGTCCACGACAGCATAATTCACCCCTCCACTTT. Looking up the rest from reference TRBV9 and TRBJ1-6 gives the full variable domain: DSGVTQTPKHLITATGQRVTLRCSPRSGDLSVYWYQQSLDQGLQFLIQYYNGEERAKGNILERFSAQQFPDLHSELNLSSLELGDSALYFCASSVGPRQHNSPLHFGNGTRLTVT.

The V call is TRBV28, the J call TRBJ2-7; TRBD2 matches at 11 bases. The CDR3 loop spans 15 amino acids. CDR1 and CDR2 (germline): MDHEN, SYDVKM. After removal of 5 bases from V and 6 bases from J, the junction contained 9 bases not matched to a gene. The CDR3 DNA sequence: TGTGCCAGCAGTCCCAGAGTAGCGGGGGGGCCCGAGCAGTACTTC. Translated, it gives CASSPRVAGGPEQYF.

A remark on this clone: One junction end disagrees with the germline gene, perhaps due to a read error. V usage is TRBV7-2 and J usage is TRBJ1-2, with 9 bases lining up with TRBD1. The CDR3 totals 15 residues. Germline CDR1 is SGHTA and CDR2 is FQGNSA. The CDR3 protein is CVSSFRTGENYGYTF. Here the CDR3 DNA reads TGTGTCAGCAGCTTCAGGACAGGGGAAAACTATGGCTACACCTTC.

This rearrangement joins TRBV21-1 to TRBJ1-4. TRBV21-1 is a pseudogene locus. The CDR3 is 15 residues long. The DNA of the CDR3 is TGTGCCAGCAGCTCGCCCCTTGCAACTAATGAAAAACTGTTTTTT. This gives the protein CASSSPLATNEKLFF.

This chain uses TRBV7-9 with TRBJ1-6; 7 bases agree with TRBD1. Germline lookup yields CDR1 SEHNR and CDR2 FQNEAQ (reference sequence). With 5 bases clipped from V and 10 bases from J, the junction kept 8 bases outside the gene matches. The CDR3 totals 14 residues. The CDR3 loop reads CASSRGQGESPLHF. CDR3 nucleotides: TGTGCCAGCAGCAGGGGGCAGGGGGAATCACCCCTCCACTTT. The full variable domain, completed using reference TRBV7-9 and TRBJ1-6, is DTGVSQNPRHKITKRGQNVTFRCDPISEHNRLYWYRQTLGQGPEFLTYFQNEAQLEKSRLLSDRFSAERPKGSFSTLEIQRTEQGDSAMYLCASSRGQGESPLHFGNGTRLTVT.

The rearrangement links TRBV11-3 to TRBJ2-7; 9 positions agree with TRBD1. The germline CDR1 and CDR2 sequences are SGHNT and YENEEA. This CDR3 comprises 15 residues. V shed 4 bases, J shed 6 bases, and the junction held 10 bases outside the gene matches. The CDR3 DNA reads as TGTGCCAGCAGCTCCTCCGGGACAGGGCTTTTCGAGCAGTACTTC. Protein sequence: CASSSSGTGLFEQYF.

The V gene is TRBV28, the J gene TRBJ2-5; 9 nucleotides match TRBD1. V was clipped by 4 bases and J by 4 bases; unmatched bases: 10. Germline lookup yields CDR1 MDHEN and CDR2 SYDVKM. The CDR3 totals 16 residues. CDR3 nucleotides: TGTGCCAGCAGTTCGGGACAGGGAATAGTTCTAGAGACCCAGTACTTC. Its translation is CASSSGQGIVLETQYF.